Shown below are 16 T cell receptor beta chains from a single sample sequenced in a study of blood T cell repertoires in COVID-19. Data came from immunoSEQ multiplex PCR; TCRdb stores just in-frame clones and leaves some out. The sample consists of some 150,000 clones, about four fifths of them appearing once. The sample taken for sequencing was peripheral blood. All receptors come from a man aged 60 to 75 with acute or convalescent COVID-19.

The rearrangement joins TRBV28 to TRBJ2-7; D is possibly TRBD2 (7 bases). Germline loops: CDR1 MDHEN, CDR2 SYDVKM. The ends were cut back, 3 bases at V and 6 bases at J, with 21 bases in the middle. The CDR3 is 16 residues long. CDR3: CASSFGGRYAGAEQYF. CDR3 in DNA: TGTGCCAGCAGTTTCGGGGGCCGTTACGCGGGGGCCGAGCAGTACTTC. The full variable domain, completed using reference TRBV28 and TRBJ2-7, is DVKVTQSSRYLVKRTGEKVFLECVQDMDHENMFWYRQDPGLGLRLIYFSYDVKMKEKGDIPEGYSVSREKKERFSLILESASTNQTSMYLCASSFGGRYAGAEQYFGPGTRLTVT.

The V gene is TRBV21-1, the J gene TRBJ2-7; the table's TRBD2 call for D was not verified on the DNA. TRBV21-1 is a recognized pseudogene. CDR3 length: 12 residues. The CDR3 spells CASCPVSYEQYF. In DNA, the CDR3 is TGTGCCAGCTGTCCTGTCTCCTACGAGCAGTACTTC.

The chain joins TRBV5-1 to TRBJ2-3, with D perhaps matching TRBD1 (6 bases). V lost 4 bases, J lost 4 bases, and 22 bases lay in between. In germline, CDR1 is SGHRS, CDR2 YFSETQ. This CDR3 has 17 residues. For the CDR3, the DNA is TGCGCCAGCAGCGTACTACAGGGCCGCGGCGGCGCAGATACGCAGTATTTT. Protein: CASSVLQGRGGADTQYF.

The chain carries TRBV28 and TRBJ1-1; D is undetermined. CDR3 length: 11 amino acids. With 6 bases removed from V and 8 bases from J, the gap between germline ends came to 10 bases. Germline V gene sequence: CDR1 MDHEN, CDR2 SYDVKM. CDR3 nucleotides: TGTGCCAGCAGACTGTATAAAGAAGCTTTCTTT. This codes for CASRLYKEAFF.

The chain employs TRBV5-5 and TRBJ2-7; D is possibly TRBD2 (6 bases). Trimming took 10 bases from V and 0 from J, leaving 14 bases between them. The CDR3 has 13 amino acids. Germline V gene data show CDR1 as SGHKS and CDR2 as YYEKEE (reference sequence). The CDR3 DNA sequence: TGTGCCGCTTCCCAGGGACTCTCCTACGAGCAGTACTTC. This encodes CAASQGLSYEQYF.

The chain has TRBV30 and TRBJ1-4, with TRBD1 matching over 11 bases. J lost 8 bases, V lost 7 bases, and 6 bases had no gene match. The CDR3 loop spans 13 amino acids. The germline V gene encodes CDR1 GTSNPN and CDR2 SVGIG (reference sequence). CDR3 DNA sequence: TGTGCCTCGGACAGGGGGCGCCGGGAAAAACTGTTTTTT. Protein: CASDRGRREKLFF.

This clone has only a few counts. The rearrangement uses TRBV24-1 and TRBJ2-1; 10 bases are a match to TRBD1. The CDR3 extends over 15 amino acids. Germline trimming cut 7 bases from V and 2 bases from J; bases unmatched to any gene: 4. Per the germline V gene, CDR1 is KGHDR and CDR2 is SFDVKD. Here the CDR3 reads CATRAGTGAYNEQFF. CDR3 sequence (DNA): TGTGCCACCAGAGCCGGGACAGGGGCCTACAATGAGCAGTTCTTC.

DNA for the CDR3: TGTGCCATCAGTGATGAGAGCAGGGTTAATCAGCCCCAGCATTTT. It codes for CAISDESRVNQPQHF. V gene TRBV10-3 combines with J gene TRBJ1-5; perhaps TRBD1 as D (5 bases). The CDR3 is made up of 15 amino acids. Germline-derived CDR1 and CDR2 are ENHRY and SYGVKD. The V end lost 3 bases, the J end lost 4 bases, and 13 bases lay between the germline ends.

The CDR3 DNA reads TGTGCCAGTAGTATAAGGGGTATTCAGCCCCAGCATTTT. This sequence encodes CASSIRGIQPQHF. The rearrangement links TRBV19 to TRBJ1-5; maybe TRBD1 (5 bases). Germline assignment: CDR1 LNHDA and CDR2 SQIVND (reference sequence). V was pared by 2 bases and J by 6 bases, with 8 bases between. This CDR3 contains 13 residues.

This chain links TRBV28 with TRBJ1-4; 8 positions agree with TRBD1. This CDR3 comprises 15 residues. Germline CDR1 is MDHEN and CDR2 is SYDVKM. V lost 2 bases to trimming and J lost 7 bases; unmatched junction nucleotides: 6. CDR3 bases: TGTGCCAGCAGTTTAAGACAGGGGATAGGTGAAAAACTGTTTTTT. Translation: CASSLRQGIGEKLFF.

The V gene is TRBV27, the J gene TRBJ1-5, with 9 nucleotides matching TRBD1. This CDR3 has 16 amino acids. The germline gives CDR1 MNHEY, CDR2 SMNVEV (reference sequence). V lost 3 bases and J lost 5; bases outside the gene matches: 8. The CDR3 bases are TGTGCCAGCAGTTTCCGATGGGACAGGGCAGATCAGCCCCAGCATTTT. Its translation: CASSFRWDRADQPQHF.

This clone was seen more than once but under ten times. The V and J genes are TRBV12-3 or TRBV12-4 and TRBJ2-7; TRBD2 aligns across 12 bases. With 8 bases clipped from V and 4 bases from J, the junction kept 3 bases outside the gene matches. The CDR3 has 13 residues. CDR3: CASLLAGGYEQYF. The CDR3 nucleotides read TGTGCCAGCTTACTAGCGGGAGGATACGAGCAGTACTTC.

This chain links TRBV6-2 or TRBV6-3 with TRBJ2-5; 10 nucleotides agree with TRBD2. The CDR3 covers 17 residues. The V gene end was trimmed by 4 bases and the J gene end by 5 bases; junction bases not matched to a gene: 13. CDR1 and CDR2 from the germline V gene are MNHEY and SVGEGT. In nucleotides, the CDR3 is TGTGCCAGCAGTTCGGGACTAGCGCCTCAAACGGGGGAGACCCAGTACTTC. As protein: CASSSGLAPQTGETQYF.

Only a few counts were recorded for this clone. This specimen includes other DNA sequences encoding the same CDR3. The rearrangement links TRBV10-2 to TRBJ2-5; TRBD2 is a possible D gene (7 bases). This CDR3 is built from 14 residues. V dropped 0 bases and J dropped 5 bases, with 10 bases sitting between them. Germline V gives CDR1 WSHSY, CDR2 SAAADI. CDR3 residues: CASSESGRGETQYF. Written as DNA, the CDR3 is TGCGCCAGCAGTGAGTCGGGGAGGGGGGAGACCCAGTACTTC.

The chain is built from TRBV28 and TRBJ1-1; weak D call: TRBD1 (5 bases). Germline lookup yields CDR1 MDHEN and CDR2 SYDVKM. Trimming pared 3 bases from V and 4 bases from J, leaving 15 bases between. This CDR3 spans 15 amino acids. CDR3 DNA sequence: TGTGCCAGCAGTTTTAGTGGTCAGGGTGGCACTGAAGCTTTCTTT. Amino acid sequence: CASSFSGQGGTEAFF.

The gene calls are TRBV28 and TRBJ2-7; TRBD1 is a possible D gene (8 bases). This CDR3 comprises 14 residues. Germline V lookup: CDR1 MDHEN, CDR2 SYDVKM. Trimming took off 7 bases at V and 2 bases at J, with 15 bases between the two ends. The CDR3 DNA reads TGTGCCAGCACTCACAGGGGGGGCACCTACGAGCAGTACTTC. Residues: CASTHRGGTYEQYF.